One and the same sample provided the 16 T cell receptor beta chains below, sequenced in a study of blood T cell repertoires in COVID-19. The table came from immunoSEQ multiplex PCR; TCRdb's copy has only in-frame clones and leaves some out. Among about 78,000 clones listed, 90% were seen once. Sequenced material: peripheral blood. The source of these receptors is a woman aged 45-60 years in a cohort sampled during active COVID-19.

Written as DNA, the CDR3 is TGTGCCAGCAGGGGGGGGTTCACAGATACGCAGTATTTT. Amino acid sequence: CASRGGFTDTQYF. The gene calls are TRBV2 and TRBJ2-3; 7 bases map to TRBD2. The V segment lost 6 bases and the J segment 2 bases; nucleotides outside the gene matches: 2. This CDR3 contains 13 residues. Germline V gives CDR1 SNHLY, CDR2 FYNNEI.

This chain links TRBV28 with TRBJ2-1; TRBD1 might be the D (6 bases). This CDR3 is 14 amino acids long. V lost 4 bases and J 10 bases, leaving 17 bases between the germline ends. The germline V gene has CDR1 MDHEN and CDR2 SYDVKM. CDR3 nucleotides: TGTGCCAGCAGTTCCTTTATGGGGGACACGGAGCAGTTCTTC. Its protein is CASSSFMGDTEQFF.

The genes are TRBV27 and TRBJ1-5; TRBD1 might be the D (6 bases). The ends were cut back, 2 bases at V and 7 bases at J, with 15 bases in the middle. The CDR3 runs 15 residues. Germline assignment: CDR1 MNHEY and CDR2 SMNVEV (reference sequence). The CDR3 sequence is CASSLDPWGRQPQHF. The CDR3 DNA sequence: TGTGCCAGCAGTTTAGACCCTTGGGGGCGACAGCCCCAGCATTTT.

The chain has TRBV30 and TRBJ1-3; D perhaps matches TRBD1 (6 bases). CDR1 is GTSNPN and CDR2 is SVGIG in the germline V gene (reference sequence). This CDR3 contains 14 residues. Trimming removed 6 bases from V and 8 bases from J, with 20 bases in between. CDR3: CACHGGPARHTIYF. The CDR3 DNA reads as TGTGCCTGCCACGGGGGGCCGGCTCGGCACACCATATATTTT.

This chain joins TRBV18 and TRBJ2-7; 7 bases align to TRBD2. CDR1 and CDR2 (germline): KGHSH, LQKENI. The CDR3 is 15 amino acids. The V segment lost 3 bases and the J segment 6 bases; nucleotides outside the gene matches: 11. In DNA form, the CDR3 reads TGTGCCAGCTCACCCCCGGGCGGGAGAGGACTCGAGCAGTACTTC. It codes for CASSPPGGRGLEQYF.

The chain employs TRBV24-1 and TRBJ2-7; D may be TRBD2 (7 bases). The CDR3 consists of 14 residues. Trimming stripped 7 bases from V and 0 bases from J, with 12 bases between. CDR1 is KGHDR, CDR2 SFDVKD, per germline. CDR3 loop: CATSEGGFSYEQYF. The CDR3 nucleotides read TGTGCCACCAGCGAGGGGGGGTTCTCCTACGAGCAGTACTTC.

The chain links TRBV13 to TRBJ1-4, with TRBD1 matching over 8 bases. The CDR3 length is 19 residues. Germline V gene lookup returns CDR1 PRHDT and CDR2 FYEKMQ (reference sequence). V shed 1 base, J shed 1 base, and the junction held 11 bases outside the gene matches. The CDR3 coding sequence is TGTGCCAGCAGCTTAGTGCGTTGGGGACAGGAGAGAACTAATGAAAAACTGTTTTTT. Its protein is CASSLVRWGQERTNEKLFF.

The chain joins TRBV14 to TRBJ2-1, with D perhaps TRBD2 (6 bases). The germline gives CDR1 SGHDN, CDR2 FVKESK. V dropped 0 bases and J dropped 6 bases, with 18 bases sitting between them. The CDR3 contains 17 residues. The CDR3 is CASSQEGLVSGSNEQFF. Here the CDR3 DNA reads TGTGCCAGCAGCCAAGAGGGTTTAGTCTCCGGGAGCAATGAGCAGTTCTTC.

The chain couples TRBV5-8 to TRBJ2-5; maybe TRBD2 (5 bases). V lost 7 bases and J 3 bases, leaving 28 bases between the germline ends. The CDR3 has 18 amino acids. Germline V gene data show CDR1 as SGHTS and CDR2 as YDEGEE. CDR3 sequence: CASPLGIGLALFEETQYF. In DNA form, the CDR3 reads TGTGCCAGCCCCTTGGGTATCGGGCTAGCCCTCTTCGAAGAGACCCAGTACTTC.

The genes are TRBV28 and TRBJ2-7; D gene uncertain. Germline CDR1 is MDHEN and CDR2 is SYDVKM. V lost 5 bases and J 6 bases, leaving 17 bases between the germline ends. This CDR3 spans 14 amino acids. The CDR3 DNA sequence: TGTGCCAGCAGTATCGGAGTCCCCGGTGGCGAGCAGTACTTC. This encodes CASSIGVPGGEQYF.

V is TRBV10-1 and J is TRBJ2-1; 7 positions agree with TRBD2. CDR1 is WNHNN and CDR2 is SYGVQD in the germline V gene (reference sequence). The CDR3 extends over 16 amino acids. J gave up 7 bases and V 0 bases, and 9 bases lay outside the gene matches. The CDR3 region has the DNA TGCGCCAGCAGTGAGTCAGGGAGACTAGCTTCAAATGAGCAGTTCTTC. Its protein is CASSESGRLASNEQFF.

The chain has TRBV6-5 and TRBJ2-4, with TRBD2 as a possible D gene (7 bases). The V end was cut by 6 bases, the J end by 2 bases, with 14 bases between. The CDR3 extends over 15 amino acids. Looked up from germline, CDR1 is MNHEY and CDR2 is SVGAGI. The CDR3 loop reads CASRGEGDTKNIQYF. The CDR3, as DNA: TGTGCCAGCAGGGGGGAGGGGGATACCAAAAACATTCAGTACTTC.

The chain couples TRBV7-9 to TRBJ2-4; 7 bases fit TRBD1. V trimming: 5 bases; J trimming: 13 bases; junction bases outside the gene matches: 11. Per the germline V gene, CDR1 is SEHNR and CDR2 is FQNEAQ (reference sequence). This CDR3 is 13 amino acids long. In nucleotides, the CDR3 is TGTGCCAGCAGCGACGAGGCCGACAGGGAACAGTACTTC. It is translated as CASSDEADREQYF.

This chain uses TRBV29-1 with TRBJ1-2; D not certain. Trimming shortened V by 4 bases and J by 0 bases, and 12 bases separated the two germline ends. The germline V gene encodes CDR1 SQVTM and CDR2 ANQGSEA. The CDR3 is made up of 14 amino acids. The CDR3 nucleotides are TGCAGCGTTGGGGTGGGAGGATCTAACTATGGCTACACCTTC. This gives the protein CSVGVGGSNYGYTF.

This chain joins TRBV6-2 or TRBV6-3 and TRBJ2-1; the D is unclear. The CDR3 extends over 12 amino acids. Per germline, CDR1 MNHEY and CDR2 SVGEGT. Trimming left V 2 bases short and J 9 bases short, with 8 bases between. The CDR3 reads CASSYPPGEQFF. The CDR3 DNA sequence: TGTGCCAGCAGTTACCCACCAGGTGAGCAGTTCTTC.

The chain is built from TRBV6-5 and TRBJ1-2, with a tentative D call TRBD1 (5 bases). V was clipped by 7 bases and J by 8 bases, with 23 bases between them. Per the germline V gene, CDR1 is MNHEY and CDR2 is SVGAGI. The CDR3 extends over 15 amino acids. The CDR3 nucleotides read TGTGCCAGCACCCTCGCTCACAGGCTCCCGGAAGGCTACACCTTC. This codes for CASTLAHRLPEGYTF.